Following are 19 T cell receptor beta chains from one sample sequenced in a study of cytomegalovirus exposure and HLA in healthy donors (dated by TCRdb to the late 2010s). Receptors were amplified or captured by the immunoSEQ multiplex PCR assay. A mixture of 60 forward primers for TCR Vbeta segments and 13 reverse primers for TCR Jbeta segments was used in the multiplex PCR. The clones in this table, taken by TCRdb from immuneACCESS, are in-frame only. Not every clone is retained; where verified, under half of the shortfall comes from an unresolved V gene, and the cause of the rest is unknown. This sample is represented by 210,000 or so clones; approximately 80% of them were singletons. Jointly, the top ten make up 0.71% of the sample. The sample comprised PBMCs. The origin of the receptors is a boy between 2 and 10 years old in good health and CMV-seronegative.

The CDR3 nucleotides are TGTGCCAGCAGCTTAAAAGGGCCGGGACAAGCACACACTGAAGCTTTCTTT. Amino acids: CASSLKGPGQAHTEAFF. The V call is TRBV5-4, the J call TRBJ1-1; tentatively, D is TRBD1 (6 bases). The CDR3 covers 17 residues. Germline lookup yields CDR1 SGHNT and CDR2 YYREEE (reference sequence). V lost 2 bases to trimming and J lost 3 bases, with 20 bases between them.

J is TRBJ2-5 and V is TRBV6-1, with D unclear. Matching the DNA end better, TRBJ2-7 makes the J call doubtful. The germline gives CDR1 MNHNS, CDR2 SASEGT. This CDR3 has 15 amino acids. CDR3 nucleotides: TGTGCCAGCAGTGAAATTTCAGGCCCCTCCTACGAGCAGTACTTC. Its protein product is CASSEISGPSYEQYF.

V usage is TRBV10-3 and J usage is TRBJ1-4; 9 bases fit TRBD1. V was pared by 10 bases and J by 4 bases, with 7 bases of the junction left unmatched. The CDR3 runs 14 residues. Germline assignment: CDR1 ENHRY and CDR2 SYGVKD. The CDR3 sequence: CATRDRAFNEKLFF. CDR3 in DNA: TGTGCCACCAGGGACAGGGCCTTTAATGAAAAACTGTTTTTT.

With regard to this clone: One end of the junction is discordant with germline, which a read error may explain. The identical CDR3 is also encoded by other nucleotide sequences in the sample. This chain joins TRBV7-6 and TRBJ1-2; possible D gene TRBD1, 5 bases. The CDR3 is 16 residues long. The germline V gene encodes CDR1 SGHVS and CDR2 FNYEAQ. This CDR3 is CASSLLSGRINYGYTF. Written as DNA, the CDR3 is TGTGCCAGCAGCTTACTGTCAGGGCGAATAAACTATGGTTACACCTTC. Full variable domain (rest looked up from reference TRBV7-6 and TRBJ1-2): GAGVSQSPRYKVTKRGQDVALRCDPISGHVSLYWYRQALGQGPEFLTYFNYEAQQDKSGLPNDRFSAERPEGSISTLTIQRTEQRDSAMYRCASSLLSGRINYGYTFGSGTRLTVV.

The chain has TRBV19 and TRBJ1-2; 7 bases are a match to TRBD1. Germline values: CDR1 LNHDA, CDR2 SQIVND (reference sequence). The CDR3 consists of 13 residues. J lost 7 bases, V lost 7 bases, and 9 bases had no gene match. The CDR3 is CASIPTGTGGYTF. CDR3 sequence (DNA): TGTGCCAGTATCCCGACAGGGACCGGTGGCTACACCTTC.

V is TRBV9 and J is TRBJ2-3; D unclear. Germline assignment: CDR1 SGDLS and CDR2 YYNGEE. V lost 1 base to trimming and J lost 0 bases, with 3 bases between them. The CDR3 consists of 13 residues. The DNA of the CDR3 is TGTGCCAGCAGCGTAAGCAGCACAGATACGCAGTATTTT. As protein: CASSVSSTDTQYF.

V gene TRBV11-2 combines with J gene TRBJ2-3, with 7 bases fitting TRBD2. The CDR3 is 16 amino acids. Germline V gives CDR1 SGHAT, CDR2 FQNNGV. The J segment lost 0 bases and the V segment lost 2 bases, leaving 5 bases of the junction unmatched. Written as DNA, the CDR3 is TGTGCCAGCAGCTTACTAGCGGTCCTTAGCACAGATACGCAGTATTTT. Its protein product is CASSLLAVLSTDTQYF. The variable domain in full, with the rest retrieved from reference TRBV11-2 and TRBJ2-3, is EAGVAQSPRYKIIEKRQSVAFWCNPISGHATLYWYQQILGQGPKLLIQFQNNGVVDDSQLPKDRFSAERLKGVDSTLKIQPAKLEDSAVYLCASSLLAVLSTDTQYFGPGTRLTVL.

This clone came up a few times. This sequence joins TRBV7-9 and TRBJ1-4; weak D call: TRBD1 (5 bases). Germline V gene sequence: CDR1 SEHNR, CDR2 FQNEAQ (reference sequence). This CDR3 region has 13 residues. The germline V and J ends were trimmed by 10 bases and 7 bases, with 16 bases remaining between them. The CDR3 DNA is TGTGCCATCATCAAGGTCGGGGGTGAAAAACTGTTTTTT. This sequence encodes CAIIKVGGEKLFF.

The chain carries TRBV2 and TRBJ2-3; D possibly corresponds to TRBD2 (6 bases). From germline, CDR1 is SNHLY and CDR2 FYNNEI. Trimming shortened V by 8 bases and J by 13 bases, and 16 bases separated the two germline ends. The CDR3 is 11 residues long. The CDR3 spells CASYNYRGKYF. For the CDR3, the DNA is TGTGCCAGCTATAACTATCGGGGGAAGTATTTT.

This sequence joins TRBV12-5 and TRBJ2-7, with D uncertain. The V gene lost 0 bases and the J gene lost 4 bases, with 10 bases spanning the gap. CDR3 length: 14 residues. Germline CDR1 is LGHNT and CDR2 is FRNRAP. The CDR3 sequence is CASGLVLSRYEQYF. CDR3 sequence (DNA): TGTGCTAGTGGTTTGGTACTCTCGCGGTACGAGCAGTACTTC.

This CDR3 reads CASSAGGRPAGNTIYF. The CDR3 DNA is TGTGCCAGCAGCGCCGGGGGGCGCCCTGCTGGAAACACCATATATTTT. This chain uses TRBV9 with TRBJ1-3, with D perhaps TRBD1 (6 bases). This CDR3 spans 16 amino acids. V lost 3 bases and J 2 bases, leaving 15 bases between the germline ends. Germline values: CDR1 SGDLS, CDR2 YYNGEE.

V usage is TRBV10-3 and J usage is TRBJ2-1, with D maybe TRBD2 (6 bases). V shed 4 bases and J shed 2 bases, with 12 bases lying between them. There are 15 residues in the CDR3. The germline V gene encodes CDR1 ENHRY and CDR2 SYGVKD. CDR3 DNA sequence: TGTGCCATCAGTGGGAGGGCCCTGACCTACAATGAGCAGTTCTTC. It specifies CAISGRALTYNEQFF.

As to this clone: The sample has other DNA sequences that encode this CDR3 too. The chain carries TRBV5-1 and TRBJ2-3; D is perhaps TRBD2 (6 bases). Per the germline V gene, CDR1 is SGHRS and CDR2 is YFSETQ. The V end was cut by 0 bases, the J end by 1 base, with 6 bases between. This CDR3 has 14 amino acids. The CDR3 coding sequence is TGCGCCAGCAGCTTGGCTAGCGGCACAGATACGCAGTATTTT. As protein: CASSLASGTDTQYF.

The CDR3 spells CATSRDPPGTLKHEQYF. In nucleotides, the CDR3 is TGTGCCACCAGCAGAGACCCTCCCGGGACTCTGAAACACGAGCAGTACTTC. The chain has TRBV15 and TRBJ2-7; maybe TRBD2 (6 bases). V gave up 0 bases and J gave up 5 bases, with 20 bases separating them. Germline CDR1 LNHNV, CDR2 YYDKDF (reference sequence). This CDR3 is 17 amino acids long.

The J gene is TRBJ2-7, the V gene TRBV27, with TRBD1 as a possible D gene (6 bases). CDR3 length equals 15 residues. The germline V and J ends were trimmed by 6 bases and 1 base, with 16 bases remaining between them. The germline V gene has CDR1 MNHEY and CDR2 SMNVEV (reference sequence). CDR3 in DNA: TGTGCCAGCAGCATAGGGGGTATGGGGTCCTACGAGCAGTACTTC. This encodes CASSIGGMGSYEQYF.

CDR3 sequence (DNA): TGTGCCACCAGCAGTTCGGGGACAGGGGGTGCCGGGGAGCTGTTTTTT. As protein: CATSSSGTGGAGELFF. The chain carries TRBV15 and TRBJ2-2, with TRBD1 matching over 11 bases. The CDR3 totals 16 residues. V dropped 3 bases and J dropped 6; count of bases not matched to a gene: 6. The germline V gene encodes CDR1 LNHNV and CDR2 YYDKDF (reference sequence).

V gene TRBV15 combines with J gene TRBJ1-1; TRBD1 matches 12 bases. J gave up 2 bases and V 3 bases, and 7 bases lay outside the gene matches. The V gene's germline CDR1 is LNHNV and CDR2 YYDKDF (reference sequence). The CDR3 contains 17 residues. The CDR3 DNA is TGTGCCACCAGCAGGGGGGGGACAGGGGGCCCAAACACTGAAGCTTTCTTT. This gives the protein CATSRGGTGGPNTEAFF.

The V gene is TRBV19, the J gene TRBJ1-2; 7 bases agree with TRBD1. Trimming at V came to 5 bases and at J to 8 bases, leaving 5 bases not matched to a gene. The CDR3 contains 12 residues. Germline CDR1 is LNHDA and CDR2 is SQIVND (reference sequence). CDR3 bases: TGTGCCAGTAGTGTAACAGGGGCCGGCTACACCTTC. It codes for CASSVTGAGYTF. Using reference TRBV19 and TRBJ1-2 for the parts outside the CDR3, the full variable domain is DGGITQSPKYLFRKEGQNVTLSCEQNLNHDAMYWYRQDPGQGLRLIYYSQIVNDFQKGDIAEGYSVSREKKESFPLTVTSAQKNPTAFYLCASSVTGAGYTFGSGTRLTVV.

The J gene is TRBJ1-5, the V gene TRBV19; D possibly corresponds to TRBD1 (5 bases). CDR3 length: 14 residues. V dropped 1 base and J dropped 5 bases, with 9 bases sitting between them. Germline lookup yields CDR1 LNHDA and CDR2 SQIVND (reference sequence). CDR3 residues: CASSIGGAHQPQHF. CDR3 DNA: TGTGCCAGTAGTATAGGCGGGGCACATCAGCCCCAGCATTTT.